The T cell receptor (beta chain) under discussion was sequenced for a study of blood T cell repertoires in COVID-19 (dated by TCRdb to the early 2020s). As for the study more broadly: Collaborator samples came from the United States, Italy and Spain and covered acute and convalescent phases of COVID-19. The prospective study material was composed of cDNA or gDNA derived from T cells, B-cell-depleted T cells, or PBMCs. Where available, HLA class I and class II types were taken from metadata supplied by the sample provider and were not determined by assay-based typing. A de-identified subject ID, COVID-19 status, age in years and sex were almost always included in the sample metadata. The repertoires were released in a freely available public database intended as a resource for research on the immune response to SARS-CoV-2. The dataset comprised deeply sampled blood TCRbeta repertoires from subjects exposed to, actively infected with, or recovered from COVID-19. The samples were drawn from two sources: the first 160 participants of the ongoing ImmuneRACE study, and over 1,000 subjects contributed by 6 global collaborators. Overall study outcomes, separate from this receptor: How much clinical and demographic metadata was included differed by source and by participant, and the metadata was provided uncurated.

This clone was recorded once. Its recognized antigen is unknown. Per-nucleotide qualities are absent, and no much larger clonotype sits a single base away. Trimming removed 4 bases from V and 0 bases from J; the gene matches leave 7 bases unexplained. The cysteine opens and the phenylalanine closes a CDR3 of 15 amino acids. Only the CDR3 DNA is retained, 45 bases long and in frame from the first base. CDR1 SGHRS and CDR2 YFSETQ were looked up in the germline V gene. The immunoSEQ Assay, a bias-controlled multiplex PCR, was used to amplify TCRbeta CDR3 regions from genomic DNA. As for the authors' bioinformatics: Within the assay, amplification of reference gene primers was used to estimate how many nucleated cells each sample contained. To quantify the absolute abundance of each unique TCRbeta CDR3 rearrangement, sequence reads were collapsed and filtered. For each sample, productive Simpson clonality was calculated by taking the square root of Simpson's diversity index across productive rearrangements. Imported from immuneACCESS, the table was reduced by TCRdb to in-frame sequences with V and J called. These copies leave out some clones; in studies compared against another copy, an unresolved V gene accounts for under half, and the cause of the remainder is not known. That table supplies the V and J calls and clone size; D and trimming were determined from the DNA. This sample has about 430,000 clones in its table, and approximately 88% of those were observed once. The ten top clones hold more than 0.9% of the sample.

Enrolling through a virtual design, the prospective study's participants ranged in age from roughly 18 to 95 years and lived across roughly 23 United States geographic areas. In the prospective study, participants were assigned to cohorts based on the clinical history participants reported in a screening survey and a study questionnaire. Each participant in the prospective study had whole blood, serum and a nasopharyngeal or oropharyngeal swab collected by mobile phlebotomists. Over an approximately two-month period, participants in the prospective study had the option of providing additional blood draws and questionnaires. Prospective study blood samples were shipped either frozen or at room temperature before DNA extraction.

This receptor was identified in a woman in her 30s with acute COVID-19. The receptor chain draws on TRBV5-1 and TRBJ2-7; TRBD1 agrees with 7 junctional bases. Sequencing was performed on PBMCs or T cells enriched from blood (not recorded which). CDR3 loop: CASSPRGQNSYEQYF. Here is the DNA: TGCGCCAGCAGCCCGAGGGGACAGAACTCCTACGAGCAGTACTTC.